This T cell receptor (beta chain) came from a study of Tregs in tolerant kidney transplant recipients. Produced via immunoSEQ multiplex PCR; TCRdb's table is partial and in-frame only. Among around 63,000 clones listed, approximately 85% were seen once. Germline CDR1 reads MNHEY; CDR2 reads SMNVEV (reference sequence). There are 13 residues in the CDR3. Trimming removed 6 bases from V and 2 bases from J, with 9 bases in between. Findings and caveats of the study: In tolerant patients, donor-specific Tregs outgrew total Tregs, suggesting antigen-driven expansion.

Of note for this clone: Its antigen is not identified.

This receptor was identified in a human donor who received a combined kidney and bone marrow transplant. This chain connects TRBV27 to TRBJ2-3; no clear D. Sequences were derived from Tregs from blood, sampled before the transplant. CDR3 loop: CASRTGYTDTQYF. The CDR3 coding sequence is TGTGCCAGCAGAACCGGCTACACAGATACGCAGTATTTT.